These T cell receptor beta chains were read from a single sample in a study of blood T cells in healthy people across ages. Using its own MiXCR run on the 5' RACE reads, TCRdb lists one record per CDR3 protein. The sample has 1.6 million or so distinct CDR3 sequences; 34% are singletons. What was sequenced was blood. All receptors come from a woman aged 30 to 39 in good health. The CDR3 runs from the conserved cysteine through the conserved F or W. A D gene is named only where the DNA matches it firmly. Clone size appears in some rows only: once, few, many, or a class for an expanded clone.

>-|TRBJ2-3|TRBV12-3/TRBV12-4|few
TGTGCCAGCAGTTTCCCCAGCACAGATACGGAGTATTTT
CASSFPSTDTEYF
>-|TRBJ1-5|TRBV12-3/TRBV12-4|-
TGTGCCAGCAGTACCTGGGGGAGAGATAGCAATCAGCCCCAGCATTTT
CASSTWGRDSNQPQHF
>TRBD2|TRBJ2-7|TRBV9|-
TGTGCCAGCAGCGTAGAGGGACTAGCCTCCTACAATGAGCAGTACTTC
CASSVEGLASYNEQYF
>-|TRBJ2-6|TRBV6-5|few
TGTGCCAGCAGGCACGGGGGCTCTGGGGCCAACGTCCTGACTTTC
CASRHGGSGANVLTF
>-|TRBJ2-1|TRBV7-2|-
TGTGCCAGCGGCCTGGGGGGTTTGGCCCAGTTCTTC
CASGLGGLAQFF
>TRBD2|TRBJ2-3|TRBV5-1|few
TGCGCCAGCAGATGGACTAGCAGGTTTGAAGATACGCAGTATTTT
CASRWTSRFEDTQYF
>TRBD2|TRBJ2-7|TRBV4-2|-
TGTGCCAGCAGCCAACGACTAGCGGGAGGGCCCGGCGAGCAGTACTTC
CASSQRLAGGPGEQYF
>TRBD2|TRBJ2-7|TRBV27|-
TGTGCCAGCAGTCTGACTAGCGGGAGAGGCCACGAGCAGTACTTC
CASSLTSGRGHEQYF
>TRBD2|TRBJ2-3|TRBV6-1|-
TGTGCCAGCAGAGGAACCCAGGGACTAGCTGGGGCAGATACGCAGTATTTT
CASRGTQGLAGADTQYF
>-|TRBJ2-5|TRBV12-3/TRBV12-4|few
TGTGCCAGCAGTAGCCGGGACGGAGGACAAGAGACCCAGTACTTC
CASSSRDGGQETQYF
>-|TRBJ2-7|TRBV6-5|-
TGTGCCAGCAGGAGAGGGGACAATTCTTACGAGCAGTACTTC
CASRRGDNSYEQYF
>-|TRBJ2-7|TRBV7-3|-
TGTGCCAGCAGCCCAACCTCCACAGGGAGCGAGCAGTACTTC
CASSPTSTGSEQYF
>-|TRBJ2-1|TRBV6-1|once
TGTGCCAGCAGTGAAGCGCTTAAGGCCTCCCCCGACAATGAGCAGTTCTTC
CASSEALKASPDNEQFF
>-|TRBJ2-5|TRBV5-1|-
TGCGCCAGCAGCTCAGTGAACAGAAAAGAGACCCAGTACTTC
CASSSVNRKETQYF
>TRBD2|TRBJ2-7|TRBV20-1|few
TGCAGAGCCGCTAGCGGGAGCTACGAGCAGTACTTC
CRAASGSYEQYF
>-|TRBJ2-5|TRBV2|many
TGTGCCAGCAGTGAACGAGTGGGACAAGAGACCCAGTACTTC
CASSERVGQETQYF
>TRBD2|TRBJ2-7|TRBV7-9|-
TGTGCCAGCAGCTTAGGGCGAGGGACTACTCATTACGAGCAGTACTTC
CASSLGRGTTHYEQYF
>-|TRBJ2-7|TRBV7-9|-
TGTGCCAGCAGCCCAGACTCAGGTACCATGGACGAGCAGTACTTC
CASSPDSGTMDEQYF
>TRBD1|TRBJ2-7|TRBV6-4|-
TGTGCCAGCAGTTACTCGGGGGCAGGGGGCGACGAGCAGTACTTC
CASSYSGAGGDEQYF
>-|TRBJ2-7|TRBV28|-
TGTGCCAGCAGTTCGATCTCACAGGGCTACGAGCAGTACTTC
CASSSISQGYEQYF
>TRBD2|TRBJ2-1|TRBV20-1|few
TGCAGTGCTACCCTAGCGGGGGGGCGGAATGAGCAGTTCTTC
CSATLAGGRNEQFF
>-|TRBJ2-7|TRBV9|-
TGTGCCAGCAGCTTTGGCGCGCCCCCCCGGGACGAGCAGTACTTC
CASSFGAPPRDEQYF
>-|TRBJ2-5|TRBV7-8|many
TGTGCCAGCAGCCATCATCAGGGCCTCTTCCAAGAGACCCAGTACTTC
CASSHHQGLFQETQYF
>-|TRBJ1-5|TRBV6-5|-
TGTGCCAGCAGTTACTCTGTGGGAGGGGGGCAGCCCCAGCATTTT
CASSYSVGGGQPQHF
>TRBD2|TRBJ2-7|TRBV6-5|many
TGTGCCAGCAGCCGGTTCTGGACTAGCGGGACCAGGGAGCAGTACTTC
CASSRFWTSGTREQYF
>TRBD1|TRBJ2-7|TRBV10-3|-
TGTGCCATCAAAGGGACAGATACCTACGAGCAGTACTTC
CAIKGTDTYEQYF
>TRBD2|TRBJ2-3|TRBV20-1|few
TGCAGTGCTGCTAGCGGGAGGGCCGCCTTCACAGATACGCAGTATTTT
CSAASGRAAFTDTQYF
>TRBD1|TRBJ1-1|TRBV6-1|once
TGTGCCAGCAAGTTCGCTGGGACAGCGGCTTTCTTT
CASKFAGTAAFF
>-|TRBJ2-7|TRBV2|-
TGTGCCAGCAGTTCCCAGATAACCAACACTGACGAGCAGTACTTC
CASSSQITNTDEQYF
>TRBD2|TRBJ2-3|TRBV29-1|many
TGCAGCGCTATAAGCGGGAAAGGCACAGATACGCAGTATTTT
CSAISGKGTDTQYF
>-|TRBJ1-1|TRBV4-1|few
TGCGCCAGCAGCGGGGACTTTCTAAACACTGAAGCTTTCTTT
CASSGDFLNTEAFF
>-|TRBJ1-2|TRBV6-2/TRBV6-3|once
TGTGCCAGCAGTTACGGGCCCTACTATGGCTACACCTTC
CASSYGPYYGYTF
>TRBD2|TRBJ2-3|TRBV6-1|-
TGTGCCAGCACGGGTCGGGCGGGAGGTACGGGGTCAGATACGCAGTATTTT
CASTGRAGGTGSDTQYF
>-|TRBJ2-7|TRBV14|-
TGTGCCAGCAGCCACCACCAGGGGAACAGGAAAAGGTACGAGCAGTACTTC
CASSHHQGNRKRYEQYF
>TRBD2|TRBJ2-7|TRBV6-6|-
TGTGCCAGCAGTTACTCATACTACGGGACTAGGTCTTTGGGGCAGTACTTC
CASSYSYYGTRSLGQYF
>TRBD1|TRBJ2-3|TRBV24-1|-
TGTGCCACCAGTGAGGCCGGGACAGGTAAATTCAAAGATACGCAGTATTTT
CATSEAGTGKFKDTQYF
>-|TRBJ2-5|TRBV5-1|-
TGCGCCAGCAGCCCGGTCATCTTTGGAGGCCCAGGGGGAGGAGAGACCCAGTACTTC
CASSPVIFGGPGGGETQYF
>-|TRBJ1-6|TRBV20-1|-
TGCAGTGCCGCCGATTCGCAGGCCTCCTATAATTCACCCCTCCACTTT
CSAADSQASYNSPLHF
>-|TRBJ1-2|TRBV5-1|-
TGCGCCAGCAGACAGGGCGTCCTAGGCTACACCTTC
CASRQGVLGYTF
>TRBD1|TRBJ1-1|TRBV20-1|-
TGCAGTGCTAGAGATCGGGCAGGGGGCGGGAACACTGAAGCTTTCTTT
CSARDRAGGGNTEAFF
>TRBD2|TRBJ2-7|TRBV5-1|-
TGCGCCAGCAGCCCGATACTAGCGGGAGGAACCCACGAGCAGTACTTC
CASSPILAGGTHEQYF
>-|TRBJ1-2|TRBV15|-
TGTGCCACCAGCAGAGATACCGCCCTGTATGGCTACACCTTC
CATSRDTALYGYTF
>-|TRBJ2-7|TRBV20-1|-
TGCAGTGCTAGAGATGGTCGGTGGGGCGGACAGACCTACGAGCAGTACTTC
CSARDGRWGGQTYEQYF
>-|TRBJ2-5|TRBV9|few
TGTGCCAGCAGCGTAGGAAGTTCGACTACCCCTGGGCGGGAGACCCAGTACTTC
CASSVGSSTTPGRETQYF
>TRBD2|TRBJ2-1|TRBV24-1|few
TGTGCCACCAGTGATTTGCCAGGGACTAGCGGGAAGAATGAGCAGTTCTTC
CATSDLPGTSGKNEQFF
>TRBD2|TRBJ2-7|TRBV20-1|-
TGCAGTGCTAGAGATAGCGGGACTTCTTTCTACGAGCAGTACTTC
CSARDSGTSFYEQYF
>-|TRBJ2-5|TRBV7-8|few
TGTGCCAGCACCCCGGGGGCGTCCCAAGAGACCCAGTACTTC
CASTPGASQETQYF
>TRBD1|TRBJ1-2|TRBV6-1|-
TGTGCCAGCAGTGAACCCGGGACAGCTCCACCTAACTATGGCTACACCTTC
CASSEPGTAPPNYGYTF
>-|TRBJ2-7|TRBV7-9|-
TGTGCCAGCAGCCCCCGTCGGAGCTCGGGGGTGGGATCCTACGAGCAGTACTTC
CASSPRRSSGVGSYEQYF
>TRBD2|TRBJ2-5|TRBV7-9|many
TGTGCCAGCAGCTTAGTTGGCGCGGGGGTCCGTGAGACCCAGTACTTC
CASSLVGAGVRETQYF
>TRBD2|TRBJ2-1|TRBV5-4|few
TGTGCCAGCAGCGCCGGGGCGGGGGGGCTCTACAATGAGCAGTTCTTC
CASSAGAGGLYNEQFF
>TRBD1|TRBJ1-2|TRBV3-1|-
TGTGCCAGCAGCCGAATCGGACAGGGAGAAACTGGCTACACCTTC
CASSRIGQGETGYTF
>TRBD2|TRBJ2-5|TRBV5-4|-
TGTGCCAGCAGGCACTGGGCGGGAGAGGAGACCCAGTACTTC
CASRHWAGEETQYF
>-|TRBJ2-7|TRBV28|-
TGTGCCAGCATGGAGGGGCGCTACGAGCAGTACTTC
CASMEGRYEQYF
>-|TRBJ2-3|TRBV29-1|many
TGCAGCGTTGGCAATGTGGGAGGTACGCAGTATTTT
CSVGNVGGTQYF